The 17 T cell receptor beta chains listed next were all sequenced from one sample in a study of control samples from healthy donors and cancer patients. The method was immunoSEQ multiplex PCR; TCRdb's version includes in-frame clones alone and lacks a portion of them. The sample has 350,000 to 450,000 clones; more than 80% are singletons. The sample taken for sequencing was PBMCs. The receptors were sampled from a man between 35 and 55 years old with head and neck cancer.

The chain combines TRBV28 with TRBJ1-1, with D perhaps TRBD1 (6 bases). Trimming took off 5 bases at V and 3 bases at J, with 19 bases between the two ends. This CDR3 has 16 residues. CDR1 MDHEN and CDR2 SYDVKM come from the germline V gene. The CDR3: CASSINRWGADTEAFF. Here the CDR3 DNA reads TGTGCCAGCAGTATTAATAGGTGGGGGGCCGACACTGAAGCTTTCTTT.

A remark on this clone: Other DNA sequences in this sample translate to the same CDR3. This chain uses TRBV28 with TRBJ1-2; a possible D gene is TRBD1 (5 bases). The V and J ends lost 3 bases and 8 bases respectively, with 13 bases between them. Germline values: CDR1 MDHEN, CDR2 SYDVKM. This CDR3 region has 13 residues. The CDR3 here is CASSLTGRGGYTF. The CDR3 region has the DNA TGTGCCAGCAGTTTGACGGGGCGGGGAGGCTACACCTTC.

The chain couples TRBV5-6 to TRBJ2-3, with TRBD2 identical over 16 bases. CDR3 length: 16 residues. The V gene's germline CDR1 is SGHDT and CDR2 YYEEEE. V was clipped by 2 bases and J by 14 bases; unmatched bases: 11. The CDR3 nucleotides are TGTGCCAGCAGCTTTTTTCCGGGACTAGCGGGAGGGCCTGGGTATTTT. Translating it yields CASSFFPGLAGGPGYF.

The chain recombines TRBV6-5 with TRBJ1-1; D uncertain. Trimming pared 2 bases from V and 0 bases from J, leaving 10 bases between. The CDR3 has 15 amino acids. In germline, CDR1 is MNHEY, CDR2 SVGAGI. The CDR3 DNA is TGTGCCAGCAGTTACGGGGTTGGGTTGAACACTGAAGCTTTCTTT. Its protein product is CASSYGVGLNTEAFF.

V usage is TRBV3-1 (or the pseudogene TRBV3-2) and J usage is TRBJ1-3; no definite D call. Germline CDR1 and CDR2: LGHDT and YNNKEL (reference sequence). This CDR3 has 12 amino acids. Between the trimmed V and J ends, which lost 4 bases and 5 bases, there was a span of 6 bases. CDR3 DNA sequence: TGTGCCAGCAGCCCCCAAAGAAACACCATATATTTT. It specifies CASSPQRNTIYF.

J is TRBJ2-1 and V is TRBV7-3, with 7 bases lining up with TRBD2. Germline V gene data show CDR1 as SGHTA and CDR2 as FQGTGA. V lost 1 base and J lost 4; bases outside the gene matches: 1. The CDR3 is made up of 14 amino acids. CDR3 region: CASSLIGGYNEQFF. As DNA, the CDR3 is TGTGCCAGCAGCTTAATCGGGGGGTACAATGAGCAGTTCTTC.

The rearrangement joins TRBV24-1 to TRBJ2-7; 9 nucleotides match TRBD2. Per germline, CDR1 KGHDR and CDR2 SFDVKD. V gave up 3 bases and J gave up 9 bases; unmatched junction bases: 5. The CDR3 consists of 13 residues. This CDR3 reads CATSDGGRVPQYF. The CDR3 DNA is TGTGCCACCAGTGATGGCGGGAGGGTCCCGCAGTACTTC.

This chain joins TRBV6-5 and TRBJ1-3, with TRBD1 as a possible D gene (5 bases). Germline V CDR1 and CDR2: MNHEY, SVGAGI. Trimming removed 7 bases at V and 2 bases at J, with 15 bases between. The CDR3 totals 15 residues. The DNA of the CDR3 is TGTGCCAGCAAAATACAGGCTGACGCTGGAAACACCATATATTTT. Residues: CASKIQADAGNTIYF.

This sequence joins TRBV20-1 and TRBJ1-2; D remains ambiguous. V was pared by 3 bases and J by 8 bases, with 13 bases between. The CDR3 totals 12 residues. Looked up from germline, CDR1 is DFQATT and CDR2 is SNEGSKA (reference sequence). The CDR3, as DNA: TGCAGTGCTAGTCTTGTGGACGCGGGCTACACCTTC. This encodes CSASLVDAGYTF.

The genes are TRBV18 and TRBJ1-2, with TRBD1 matching 7 bases. V dropped 4 bases and J dropped 2; count of bases not matched to a gene: 7. In germline, CDR1 is KGHSH, CDR2 LQKENI. There are 15 residues in the CDR3. In DNA, the CDR3 is TGTGCCAGCTCACTCGGGACAGAGTTAAACTATGGCTACACCTTC. It yields the protein CASSLGTELNYGYTF.

V and J are TRBV2 and TRBJ2-7, with D perhaps matching TRBD1 (5 bases). Trimming took 5 bases from V and 0 from J, leaving 5 bases between them. Germline assignment: CDR1 SNHLY and CDR2 FYNNEI. The CDR3 is 12 residues long. The CDR3 region is CASSTGSYEQYF. CDR3 nucleotide sequence: TGTGCCAGCAGTACAGGCTCCTACGAGCAGTACTTC.

The chain couples TRBV28 to TRBJ2-7, with D possibly being TRBD2 (6 bases). The CDR3 loop spans 15 amino acids. CDR1 is MDHEN and CDR2 is SYDVKM in the germline V gene. Trimming stripped 4 bases from V and 3 bases from J, with 16 bases between. CDR3 amino acids: CASSSTDWEVYEQYF. Here the CDR3 DNA reads TGTGCCAGCAGTTCCACGGACTGGGAGGTCTACGAGCAGTACTTC.

The CDR3 protein is CSVGTGLNQPQHF. CDR3 DNA sequence: TGCAGCGTCGGAACAGGGTTGAATCAGCCCCAGCATTTT. The chain is built from TRBV29-1 and TRBJ1-5; D perhaps matches TRBD1 (6 bases). Germline V gives CDR1 SQVTM, CDR2 ANQGSEA. The V end was cut by 6 bases, the J end by 4 bases, with 13 bases between. The CDR3 is 13 amino acids. The full variable domain, its missing parts supplied by reference TRBV29-1 and TRBJ1-5, is SAVISQKPSRDICQRGTSLTIQCQVDSQVTMMFWYRQQPGQSLTLIATANQGSEATYESGFVIDKFPISRPNLTFSTLTVSNMSPEDSSIYLCSVGTGLNQPQHFGDGTRLSIL.

This sequence joins TRBV19 and TRBJ2-5, with D maybe TRBD2 (5 bases). The CDR3 runs 13 residues. Germline V CDR1 and CDR2: LNHDA, SQIVND (reference sequence). Trimming left V 6 bases short and J 5 bases short, with 13 bases between. The CDR3 sequence: CASSRWGEETQYF. The CDR3, as DNA: TGTGCCAGTAGCCGCTGGGGAGAGGAGACCCAGTACTTC. Drawing the rest from reference TRBV19 and TRBJ2-5, the complete variable domain is DGGITQSPKYLFRKEGQNVTLSCEQNLNHDAMYWYRQDPGQGLRLIYYSQIVNDFQKGDIAEGYSVSREKKESFPLTVTSAQKNPTAFYLCASSRWGEETQYFGPGTRLLVL.

CDR3 residues: CASSITGLNTEAFF. The CDR3 DNA reads as TGTGCCAGTAGTATAACGGGTTTGAACACTGAAGCTTTCTTT. The chain couples TRBV19 to TRBJ1-1; D unresolved. The V gene's germline CDR1 is LNHDA and CDR2 SQIVND (reference sequence). Trimming left V 2 bases short and J 0 bases short, with 7 bases between. The CDR3 runs to 14 residues.

A single count supports this clone. The J gene is TRBJ2-5, the V gene TRBV29-1; D is possibly TRBD1 or TRBD2 (5 bases each). The CDR3 length is 13 residues. Deletions cut 3 bases from V and 1 base from J, with 9 bases between. Germline V gene sequence: CDR1 SQVTM, CDR2 ANQGSEA. The CDR3 protein is CSVEVGTQETQYF. The CDR3 bases are TGCAGCGTTGAGGTGGGGACCCAAGAGACCCAGTACTTC.

V usage is TRBV29-1 and J usage is TRBJ1-1; no definite D call. This CDR3 contains 11 residues. The germline gives CDR1 SQVTM, CDR2 ANQGSEA. Trimming stripped 6 bases from V and 6 bases from J, with 11 bases between. For the CDR3, the DNA is TGCAGCGTGCTTCTGTTTGCTGAAGCTTTCTTT. This gives the protein CSVLLFAEAFF. Full variable domain (remainder filled in from reference TRBV29-1 and TRBJ1-1): SAVISQKPSRDICQRGTSLTIQCQVDSQVTMMFWYRQQPGQSLTLIATANQGSEATYESGFVIDKFPISRPNLTFSTLTVSNMSPEDSSIYLCSVLLFAEAFFGQGTRLTVV.